A selection of T cell receptor beta chains follows, all from one sample in a study of OX40 agonist ivuxolimab in advanced cancers. Data came from immunoSEQ multiplex PCR; TCRdb stores just in-frame clones and leaves some out. The sample has around 31,000 clones; around 90% are singletons. Material: CD4+ or CD8+ T cells sorted from blood, obtained in a trial of the OX40 agonist ivuxolimab. The receptor set was obtained from an adult with an advanced solid tumor such as melanoma, head and neck, liver or kidney cancer. Each CDR3 is given with its conserved first and last residue. A D gene is named only where the DNA matches it firmly. Only part of the rows carry a size: once, few, many, or a class if the clone is expanded.

J gene: TRBJ1-4
D gene: -
clone size: -
V gene: TRBV27
CDR3 DNA: TGTGCCAGCAGTTTGGTCGGGGGAACTAATGAAAAACTGTTTTTT
CDR3 protein: CASSLVGGTNEKLFF

J gene: TRBJ2-7
D gene: -
clone size: -
V gene: TRBV12-1
CDR3 DNA: TGTGCCAGCAGCTTCAACTGGGACTACGAGCAGTACTTC
CDR3 protein: CASSFNWDYEQYF

J gene: TRBJ2-2
D gene: TRBD1
clone size: -
V gene: TRBV7-9
CDR3 DNA: TGTGCCCTCCCGGCGGGACAGGGTTTTACGAACACCGGGGAGCTGTTTTTT
CDR3 protein: CALPAGQGFTNTGELFF

J gene: TRBJ1-2
D gene: -
clone size: -
V gene: TRBV5-4
CDR3 DNA: TGTGCCAGCAGCTTGGCCGGCGGAAACTATGGCTACACCTTC
CDR3 protein: CASSLAGGNYGYTF

J gene: TRBJ1-1
D gene: -
clone size: -
V gene: TRBV5-4
CDR3 DNA: TGTGCCAGCAGCCAACCAAGGCCAAGGGACACTGAAGCTTTCTTT
CDR3 protein: CASSQPRPRDTEAFF

J gene: TRBJ2-5
D gene: -
clone size: -
V gene: TRBV11-2
CDR3 DNA: TGTGCCAGCAGCACCCTCGGGACCCAGTACTTC
CDR3 protein: CASSTLGTQYF

J gene: TRBJ1-3
D gene: -
clone size: -
V gene: TRBV4-1
CDR3 DNA: TGCGCCAGCAGCCCCGCCGGTCTCAACACCATATATTTT
CDR3 protein: CASSPAGLNTIYF

J gene: TRBJ1-6
D gene: TRBD1
clone size: -
V gene: TRBV5-6
CDR3 DNA: TGTGCCAGCAGCTCCAGCCCCGCGGCAGGGGGCAATTCACCCCTCCACTTT
CDR3 protein: CASSSSPAAGGNSPLHF

J gene: TRBJ1-1
D gene: -
clone size: -
V gene: TRBV19
CDR3 DNA: TGTGCCAGTAGTATCCCCAGCGGGTCGACTGAAGCTTTCTTT
CDR3 protein: CASSIPSGSTEAFF

J gene: TRBJ2-1
D gene: TRBD2
clone size: -
V gene: TRBV18
CDR3 DNA: TGTGCCAGCTCACCGACGGCTAGCGGGGGGGTTGAGCAGTTCTTC
CDR3 protein: CASSPTASGGVEQFF

J gene: TRBJ1-2
D gene: -
clone size: -
V gene: TRBV29-1
CDR3 DNA: TGCAGCGTTGTCAGGGCCGAGCGAGGCTACACCTTC
CDR3 protein: CSVVRAERGYTF

J gene: TRBJ1-2
D gene: -
clone size: -
V gene: TRBV15
CDR3 DNA: TGTGCCACCAGCAGAGATCTTCGGGACTATGGCTACACCTTC
CDR3 protein: CATSRDLRDYGYTF

J gene: TRBJ2-1
D gene: TRBD2
clone size: -
V gene: TRBV7-9
CDR3 DNA: TGTGCCAGCAGCTCCAGGGCTAGCGGGGGCTACAATGAGCAGTTCTTC
CDR3 protein: CASSSRASGGYNEQFF

J gene: TRBJ2-7
D gene: -
clone size: -
V gene: TRBV6-5
CDR3 DNA: TGTGCCAGCGGCGCTGGCGAGCAGTACTTC
CDR3 protein: CASGAGEQYF

J gene: TRBJ2-1
D gene: -
clone size: -
V gene: TRBV19
CDR3 DNA: TGTGCCAGTAGTCCTTACTTGAACAATGAGCAGTTCTTC
CDR3 protein: CASSPYLNNEQFF

J gene: TRBJ2-7
D gene: -
clone size: once
V gene: TRBV2
CDR3 DNA: TGTGCCAGCAGAGACCGACTCGAGCAGTACTTC
CDR3 protein: CASRDRLEQYF

J gene: TRBJ2-1
D gene: -
clone size: -
V gene: TRBV7-2
CDR3 DNA: TGTGCCAGCAGCTTGCCAGACTCCTACAATGAGCAGTTCTTC
CDR3 protein: CASSLPDSYNEQFF

J gene: TRBJ2-7
D gene: -
clone size: -
V gene: TRBV7-9
CDR3 DNA: TGTGCCAGCAGCTTAGCGGGTGGAGAGCAGTACTTC
CDR3 protein: CASSLAGGEQYF

J gene: TRBJ1-1
D gene: -
clone size: -
V gene: TRBV5-1
CDR3 DNA: TGCGCCAGCAGCCCCCTCGGGGGAAACACTGAAGCTTTCTTT
CDR3 protein: CASSPLGGNTEAFF

J gene: TRBJ2-7
D gene: TRBD2
clone size: -
V gene: TRBV7-9
CDR3 DNA: TGTGCCAGCAGCCCGACTAGCGGGGGCTACGAGCAGTACTTC
CDR3 protein: CASSPTSGGYEQYF

J gene: TRBJ2-7
D gene: -
clone size: -
V gene: TRBV27
CDR3 DNA: TGTGCCAGCAGTTTAAACGGACCCTACGAGCAGTACTTC
CDR3 protein: CASSLNGPYEQYF

J gene: TRBJ2-7
D gene: -
clone size: -
V gene: TRBV6-5
CDR3 DNA: TGTGCCAGCAGTTACGGGAATAGCGATCCAACCTACGAGCAGTACTTC
CDR3 protein: CASSYGNSDPTYEQYF

J gene: TRBJ1-5
D gene: -
clone size: -
V gene: TRBV12-5
CDR3 DNA: TGTGCTAGTGGGTCGACAGTTGATCAGCCCCAGCATTTT
CDR3 protein: CASGSTVDQPQHF

J gene: TRBJ1-1
D gene: -
clone size: -
V gene: TRBV9
CDR3 DNA: TGTGCCAGCAGCCCGAGGGGAACAGAGCTGAACACTGAAGCTTTCTTT
CDR3 protein: CASSPRGTELNTEAFF

J gene: TRBJ2-7
D gene: TRBD2
clone size: -
V gene: TRBV5-6
CDR3 DNA: TGTGCCAGCAGCTCGGGAGGGTCCTACGAGCAGTACTTC
CDR3 protein: CASSSGGSYEQYF

J gene: TRBJ2-1
D gene: TRBD2
clone size: -
V gene: TRBV9
CDR3 DNA: TGTGCCAGCAGCGAGTATAGGACTAGCGGGAGCCATGAGCAGTTCTTC
CDR3 protein: CASSEYRTSGSHEQFF

J gene: TRBJ1-2
D gene: -
clone size: -
V gene: TRBV15
CDR3 DNA: TGTGCCACCAGCGGTGTGTGGTCAGACAATACTAACTATGGCTACACCTTC
CDR3 protein: CATSGVWSDNTNYGYTF